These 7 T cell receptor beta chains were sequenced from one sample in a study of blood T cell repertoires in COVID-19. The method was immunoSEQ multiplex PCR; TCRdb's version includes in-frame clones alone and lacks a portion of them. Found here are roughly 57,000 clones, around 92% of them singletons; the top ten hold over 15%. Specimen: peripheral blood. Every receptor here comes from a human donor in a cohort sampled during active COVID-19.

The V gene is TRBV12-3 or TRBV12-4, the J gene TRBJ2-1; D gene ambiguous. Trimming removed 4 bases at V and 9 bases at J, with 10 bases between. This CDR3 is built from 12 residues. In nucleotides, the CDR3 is TGTGCCAGCAGTTACAGACCTGGTGAGCAGTTCTTC. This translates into CASSYRPGEQFF.

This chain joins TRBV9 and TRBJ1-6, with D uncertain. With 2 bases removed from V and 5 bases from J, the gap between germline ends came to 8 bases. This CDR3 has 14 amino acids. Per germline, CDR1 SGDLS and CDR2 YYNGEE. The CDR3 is CASSVSENNSPLHF. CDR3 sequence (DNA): TGTGCCAGCAGCGTCTCAGAAAATAATTCACCCCTCCACTTT. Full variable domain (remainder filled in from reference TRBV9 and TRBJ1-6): DSGVTQTPKHLITATGQRVTLRCSPRSGDLSVYWYQQSLDQGLQFLIQYYNGEERAKGNILERFSAQQFPDLHSELNLSSLELGDSALYFCASSVSENNSPLHFGNGTRLTVT.

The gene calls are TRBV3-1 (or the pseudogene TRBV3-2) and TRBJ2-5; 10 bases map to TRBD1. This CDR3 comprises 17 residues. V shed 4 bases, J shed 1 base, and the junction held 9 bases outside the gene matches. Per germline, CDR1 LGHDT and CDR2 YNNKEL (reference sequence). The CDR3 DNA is TGTGCCAGCAGCCGTAGACAGGGGGCGAACTCCCAAGAGACCCAGTACTTC. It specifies CASSRRQGANSQETQYF.

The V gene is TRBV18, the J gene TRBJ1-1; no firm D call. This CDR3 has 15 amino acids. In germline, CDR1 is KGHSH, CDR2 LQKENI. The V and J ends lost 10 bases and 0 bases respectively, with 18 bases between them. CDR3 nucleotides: TGTGCCACTCTGGCTCTTCGCCAGGTGAACACTGAAGCTTTCTTT. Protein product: CATLALRQVNTEAFF. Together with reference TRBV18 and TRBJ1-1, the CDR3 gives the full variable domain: NAGVMQNPRHLVRRRGQEARLRCSPMKGHSHVYWYRQLPEEGLKFMVYLQKENIIDESGMPKERFSAEFPKEGPSILRIQQVVRGDSAAYFCATLALRQVNTEAFFGQGTRLTVV.

The CDR3 spells CASSNQGIQETQYF. The CDR3 region has the DNA TGTGCCAGCAGCAACCAGGGCATACAAGAGACCCAGTACTTC. V usage is TRBV7-9 and J usage is TRBJ2-5; the D gene is possibly TRBD1 (5 bases). CDR1 and CDR2 (germline): SEHNR, FQNEAQ (reference sequence). This CDR3 contains 14 residues. The ends were cut back, 5 bases at V and 2 bases at J, with 12 bases in the middle.

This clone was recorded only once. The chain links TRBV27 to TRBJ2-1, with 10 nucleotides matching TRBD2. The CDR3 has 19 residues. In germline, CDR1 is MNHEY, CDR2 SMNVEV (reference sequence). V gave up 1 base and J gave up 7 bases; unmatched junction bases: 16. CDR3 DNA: TGTGCCAGCAGTTTATTCTGGGCTAGCGGGGGTCTAAGGGATAATGAGCAGTTCTTC. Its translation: CASSLFWASGGLRDNEQFF.

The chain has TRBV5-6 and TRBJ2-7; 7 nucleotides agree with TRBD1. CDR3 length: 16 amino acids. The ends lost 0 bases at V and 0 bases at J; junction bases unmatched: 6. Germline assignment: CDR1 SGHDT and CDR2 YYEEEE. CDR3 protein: CASSLEGTVSSYEQYF. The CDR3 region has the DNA TGTGCCAGCAGCTTGGAAGGGACAGTCAGCTCCTACGAGCAGTACTTC.